Presented here are 27 T cell receptor beta chains from one specimen sequenced in a study of blood T cell repertoires in COVID-19. Here immunoSEQ multiplex PCR was the method, and the copy in TCRdb shows in-frame clones only, minus some. Of about 150,000 clones in the sample, roughly four fifths were seen once. The sequenced sample was peripheral blood. Receptors were obtained from a human donor with acute or convalescent COVID-19. The donor label of this sample is uncertain.

The chain uses TRBV30 and TRBJ2-1; TRBD1 matches 9 bases. Trimming took 4 bases from V and 5 from J; bases not matched to a gene: 6. Germline V gives CDR1 GTSNPN, CDR2 SVGIG (reference sequence). The CDR3 spans 14 residues. The CDR3 reads CAWTTGGYDNEQFF. CDR3 coding DNA: TGTGCCTGGACCACAGGGGGCTACGACAATGAGCAGTTCTTC.

V gene TRBV10-2 combines with J gene TRBJ2-4, with TRBD1 matching over 8 bases. The CDR3 consists of 14 residues. After removal of 11 bases from V and 5 bases from J, the junction contained 11 bases not matched to a gene. Germline loops: CDR1 WSHSY, CDR2 SAAADI. The DNA for the CDR3 is TGCGCCGCCCCGGTGGACAGGGTGGAAAACATTCAGTACTTC. It yields the protein CAAPVDRVENIQYF.

The CDR3 DNA sequence: TGTGCCAGCACCGATAGAGGGGGCTGGAACACTGAAGCTTTCTTT. Translation gives CASTDRGGWNTEAFF. This chain connects TRBV7-2 to TRBJ1-1, with 7 bases matching TRBD1. Germline V CDR1 and CDR2: SGHTA, FQGNSA. The CDR3 totals 15 residues. Trimming removed 7 bases from V and 1 base from J; junction bases left unmatched: 9.

This clone occurred a few times. Different DNA sequences within this sample yield the same CDR3. The V gene is TRBV5-1, the J gene TRBJ1-2, with a possible D match to TRBD1 (5 bases). V lost 0 bases to trimming and J lost 2 bases, with 8 bases between them. From germline, CDR1 is SGHRS and CDR2 YFSETQ. This CDR3 region has 14 residues. The CDR3 is CASSLVQANYGYTF. The DNA for the CDR3 is TGCGCCAGCAGCTTGGTACAGGCAAACTATGGCTACACCTTC.

The chain employs TRBV4-2 and TRBJ2-5; D unresolved. V was pared by 4 bases and J by 3 bases, with 15 bases between. Germline V gene data show CDR1 as LGHNA and CDR2 as YNFKEQ. The CDR3 sequence is 15 residues long. The CDR3 is CASSPSPRVEETQYF. The CDR3 DNA sequence: TGTGCCAGCAGCCCAAGCCCGAGAGTGGAAGAGACCCAGTACTTC.

The J gene is TRBJ1-1, the V gene TRBV4-1; possible D gene TRBD1, 6 bases. The CDR3 consists of 16 residues. Germline V lookup: CDR1 MGHRA, CDR2 YSYEKL. The ends were cut back, 2 bases at V and 0 bases at J, with 13 bases in the middle. CDR3 region: CASSQRGEGVNTEAFF. The CDR3 region has the DNA TGCGCCAGCAGCCAACGAGGGGAGGGGGTGAACACTGAAGCTTTCTTT.

The V and J genes are TRBV2 and TRBJ1-6; 7 nucleotides agree with TRBD1. The J segment lost 5 bases and the V segment lost 11 bases, leaving 15 bases of the junction unmatched. CDR1 and CDR2 from the germline V gene are SNHLY and FYNNEI. The CDR3 extends over 16 amino acids. CDR3 in amino acids: CAGADGGGRNNSPLHF. CDR3 DNA: TGTGCCGGCGCCGACGGAGGGGGCCGTAATAATTCACCCCTCCACTTT.

The chain combines TRBV6-5 with TRBJ1-6; D unclear. The CDR3 has 15 residues. V was cut by 8 bases and J by 0 bases, with 11 bases left in between. Looked up from germline, CDR1 is MNHEY and CDR2 is SVGAGI. DNA for the CDR3: TGTGCCAGCGCCTACCGGGACTCCTATAATTCACCCCTCCACTTT. Translated, it gives CASAYRDSYNSPLHF.

J is TRBJ2-1 and V is TRBV7-9; D gene unclear. Germline CDR1 SEHNR, CDR2 FQNEAQ (reference sequence). The CDR3 is 14 residues long. The V gene lost 4 bases and the J gene lost 8 bases, with 15 bases spanning the gap. The CDR3 nucleotides are TGTGCCAGCAGCTCCTCGGTCCTTATCCATGAGCAGTTCTTC. This codes for CASSSSVLIHEQFF.

CDR3 DNA sequence: TGTGCCAGCAGCCAGAGATACACCATATATTTT. Encoded protein: CASSQRYTIYF. V is TRBV3-1 (or the pseudogene TRBV3-2) and J is TRBJ1-3, with D unresolved. The length of the CDR3 is 11 residues. V lost 3 bases, J lost 8 bases, and 5 bases lay in between. Germline V gene sequence: CDR1 LGHDT, CDR2 YNNKEL (reference sequence).

The DNA of the CDR3 is TGTGCCTGGAGAGGGACTATCAACACCGGGGAGCTGTTTTTT. It is translated as CAWRGTINTGELFF. V gene TRBV30 combines with J gene TRBJ2-2; 7 bases are a match to TRBD2. CDR3 length: 14 amino acids. From germline, CDR1 is GTSNPN and CDR2 SVGIG (reference sequence). V lost 3 bases, J lost 2 bases, and 3 bases stayed unmatched.

The J gene is TRBJ1-2, the V gene TRBV12-3 or TRBV12-4; no clear D gene. This CDR3 region has 13 residues. Trimming removed 5 bases at V and 6 bases at J, with 13 bases between. CDR3 DNA sequence: TGTGCCAGCAGTCCCGCGGGGTCACATGGCTACACCTTC. This sequence encodes CASSPAGSHGYTF.

This sequence joins TRBV7-2 and TRBJ2-3, with 8 positions matching TRBD2. Germline CDR1 SGHTA, CDR2 FQGNSA. V was pared by 1 base and J by 6 bases, with 9 bases of the junction left unmatched. CDR3 length: 16 amino acids. The CDR3 protein is CASSLVPRGGIDTQYF. CDR3 bases: TGTGCCAGCAGCTTAGTCCCTCGGGGGGGCATTGATACGCAGTATTTT.

V usage is TRBV4-3 and J usage is TRBJ2-3, with D possibly TRBD2 on 5 matching bases. Germline V gives CDR1 LGHNA, CDR2 YSLEER. V lost 4 bases, J lost 2 bases, and 7 bases lay in between. This CDR3 is built from 13 residues. The CDR3 sequence: CASSREYTDTQYF. The CDR3 coding sequence is TGCGCCAGCAGCCGGGAGTACACAGATACGCAGTATTTT.

The V gene is TRBV7-2, the J gene TRBJ1-2; 7 bases align to TRBD1. Unmatched junction bases numbered 8, after V lost 5 bases and J lost 5 bases. Germline values: CDR1 SGHTA, CDR2 FQGNSA. The CDR3 spans 14 residues. The CDR3 here is CASSPSGQRYGYTF. The CDR3 DNA follows: TGTGCCAGCAGCCCATCGGGACAGAGATATGGCTACACCTTC.

This clone occurred once. J is TRBJ2-3 and V is TRBV6-2 or TRBV6-3; 8 bases map to TRBD2. The CDR3 is 15 amino acids. V was pared by 5 bases and J by 5 bases, with 9 bases of the junction left unmatched. The V gene's germline CDR1 is MNHEY and CDR2 SVGEGT. The CDR3 region is CASSPGLEEVDTQYF. The CDR3 region has the DNA TGTGCCAGCAGTCCGGGACTAGAAGAGGTAGATACGCAGTATTTT.

This clone was seen a handful of times. The chain combines TRBV5-4 with TRBJ2-3; TRBD2 matches 13 bases. V was pared by 5 bases and J by 0 bases, with 12 bases of the junction left unmatched. This CDR3 spans 19 amino acids. Germline loops: CDR1 SGHNT, CDR2 YYREEE (reference sequence). CDR3 coding DNA: TGTGCCAGCAGTCTAGGAGGACTAGCGGGGGTCGCTAGCACAGATACGCAGTATTTT. The encoded protein is CASSLGGLAGVASTDTQYF.

J is TRBJ1-5 and V is TRBV21-1. TRBV21-1 has pseudogene status. This CDR3 region has 13 residues. CDR3 loop: CASSKVENQPQHF. For the CDR3, the DNA is TGTGCCAGCAGCAAAGTTGAGAATCAGCCCCAGCATTTT.

The chain joins TRBV9 to TRBJ2-2; 7 bases fit TRBD2. The CDR3 sequence is 16 residues long. Germline V gene lookup returns CDR1 SGDLS and CDR2 YYNGEE. The ends lost 0 bases at V and 5 bases at J; junction bases unmatched: 7. The CDR3 coding sequence is TGTGCCAGCAGCGTAGATCAAGCGGGGTGGACCGGGGAGCTGTTTTTT. It is translated as CASSVDQAGWTGELFF.

The rearrangement uses TRBV4-3 and TRBJ1-1; 7 bases align to TRBD1. Germline loops: CDR1 LGHNA, CDR2 YSLEER. V was clipped by 5 bases and J by 4 bases; unmatched bases: 10. This CDR3 has 15 amino acids. As DNA, the CDR3 is TGCGCCAGCAGCTTCGTTAGGGGGCAGAGCACTGAAGCTTTCTTT. It yields the protein CASSFVRGQSTEAFF.

The chain combines TRBV19 with TRBJ1-2; 11 positions agree with TRBD1. The CDR3 is made up of 17 amino acids. J lost 4 bases, V lost 4 bases, and 11 bases had no gene match. Germline V gives CDR1 LNHDA, CDR2 SQIVND (reference sequence). The CDR3 sequence: CASSTPGQGVVGYGYTF. The DNA of the CDR3 is TGTGCCAGTAGTACTCCGGGACAGGGGGTAGTCGGCTATGGCTACACCTTC. The full variable domain, rest sourced from reference TRBV19 and TRBJ1-2, is DGGITQSPKYLFRKEGQNVTLSCEQNLNHDAMYWYRQDPGQGLRLIYYSQIVNDFQKGDIAEGYSVSREKKESFPLTVTSAQKNPTAFYLCASSTPGQGVVGYGYTFGSGTRLTVV.

The CDR3 DNA reads TGTGCCAGCAGGGGGGACAGTTATAACTATGGCTACACCTTC. Its protein is CASRGDSYNYGYTF. The rearrangement links TRBV2 to TRBJ1-2, with 7 bases matching TRBD1. The CDR3 is made up of 14 amino acids. V lost 6 bases and J lost 1; bases outside the gene matches: 5. The germline gives CDR1 SNHLY, CDR2 FYNNEI. Together with reference TRBV2 and TRBJ1-2, the CDR3 gives the full variable domain: EPEVTQTPSHQVTQMGQEVILRCVPISNHLYFYWYRQILGQKVEFLVSFYNNEISEKSEIFDDQFSVERPDGSNFTLKIRSTKLEDSAMYFCASRGDSYNYGYTFGSGTRLTVV.

As for this clone: Distinct nucleotide sequences in the sample also encode this CDR3. The chain employs TRBV5-1 and TRBJ1-1; D is possibly TRBD1 (6 bases). V lost 4 bases, J lost 3 bases, and 10 bases lay in between. The CDR3 extends over 13 amino acids. Germline V gene data show CDR1 as SGHRS and CDR2 as YFSETQ. The CDR3 region is CASSLGGDTEAFF. As DNA, the CDR3 is TGCGCCAGCAGCCTAGGGGGGGACACTGAAGCTTTCTTT.

This clone was counted a few times. The chain links TRBV5-1 to TRBJ2-2; 9 nucleotides agree with TRBD1. This CDR3 region has 16 residues. V lost 7 bases, J lost 4 bases, and 11 bases stayed unmatched. Looked up from germline, CDR1 is SGHRS and CDR2 is YFSETQ. The CDR3 nucleotides are TGCGCCAGCGCCAAGGACAGGACAGGGGCCACCGGGGAGCTGTTTTTT. Its translation: CASAKDRTGATGELFF.

This sequence joins TRBV27 and TRBJ1-6, with D possibly matching TRBD1 (5 bases). The V gene's germline CDR1 is MNHEY and CDR2 SMNVEV (reference sequence). The CDR3 is 16 amino acids. V gave up 2 bases and J gave up 9 bases, with 17 bases separating them. DNA of the CDR3: TGTGCCAGCAGTTTAGGGAGGGGAAGGGTGCTTTCACCCCTCCACTTT. Protein product: CASSLGRGRVLSPLHF.

The chain employs TRBV25-1 and TRBJ1-4; D is perhaps TRBD1 (6 bases). Germline CDR1 and CDR2: MGHDK and SYGVNS. This CDR3 spans 14 amino acids. The V gene lost 2 bases and the J gene lost 11 bases, with 15 bases spanning the gap. The CDR3 here is CASSEEGRGRKLFF. Written as DNA, the CDR3 is TGTGCCAGCAGTGAAGAGGGCAGGGGACGGAAACTGTTTTTT.

Here the CDR3 DNA reads TGTGCCAGCACGCCTGGGACAGGGACCACAGATACGCAGTATTTT. Translated, it gives CASTPGTGTTDTQYF. The genes are TRBV9 and TRBJ2-3; 9 bases agree with TRBD1. This CDR3 spans 15 amino acids. CDR1 SGDLS and CDR2 YYNGEE come from the germline V gene. Germline trimming cut 6 bases from V and 2 bases from J; bases unmatched to any gene: 7.